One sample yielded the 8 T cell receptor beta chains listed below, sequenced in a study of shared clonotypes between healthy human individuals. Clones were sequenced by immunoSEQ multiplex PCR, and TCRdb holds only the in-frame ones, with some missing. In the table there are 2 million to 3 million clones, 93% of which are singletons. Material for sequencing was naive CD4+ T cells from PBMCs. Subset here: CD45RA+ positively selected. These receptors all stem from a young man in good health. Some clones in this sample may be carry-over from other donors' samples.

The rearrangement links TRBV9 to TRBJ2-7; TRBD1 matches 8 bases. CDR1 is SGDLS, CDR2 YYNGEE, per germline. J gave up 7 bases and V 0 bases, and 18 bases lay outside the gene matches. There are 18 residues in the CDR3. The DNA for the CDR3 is TGTGCCAGCAGCGTAGCAAACCAACAGGGGACAGGTAGGTGGGAGCAGTACTTC. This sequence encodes CASSVANQQGTGRWEQYF.

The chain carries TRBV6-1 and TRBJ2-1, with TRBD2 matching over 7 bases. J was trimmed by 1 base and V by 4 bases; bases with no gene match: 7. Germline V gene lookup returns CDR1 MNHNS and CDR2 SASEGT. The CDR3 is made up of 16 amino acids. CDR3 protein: CASSVLEGLSYNEQFF. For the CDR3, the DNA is TGTGCCAGCAGTGTACTCGAGGGACTATCCTACAATGAGCAGTTCTTC.

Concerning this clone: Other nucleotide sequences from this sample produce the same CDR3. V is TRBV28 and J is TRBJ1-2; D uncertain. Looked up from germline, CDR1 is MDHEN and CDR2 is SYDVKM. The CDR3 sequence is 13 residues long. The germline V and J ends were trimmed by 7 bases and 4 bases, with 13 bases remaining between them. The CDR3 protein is CASMSSRSYGYTF. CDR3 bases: TGTGCCAGCATGTCCTCCAGATCCTATGGCTACACCTTC.

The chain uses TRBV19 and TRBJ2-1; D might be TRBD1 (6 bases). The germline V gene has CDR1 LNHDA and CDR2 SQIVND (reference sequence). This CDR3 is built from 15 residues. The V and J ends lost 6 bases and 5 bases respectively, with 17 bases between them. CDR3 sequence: CASRGPAGQNNEQFF. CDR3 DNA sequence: TGTGCCAGTAGGGGCCCGGCTGGACAGAACAATGAGCAGTTCTTC.

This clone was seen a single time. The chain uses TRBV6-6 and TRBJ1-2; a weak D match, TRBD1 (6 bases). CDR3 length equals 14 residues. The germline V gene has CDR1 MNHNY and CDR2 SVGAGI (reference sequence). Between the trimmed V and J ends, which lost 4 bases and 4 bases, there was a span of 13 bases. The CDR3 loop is CASSSPRGTYGYTF. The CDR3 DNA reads TGTGCCAGCAGTTCCCCCAGGGGCACCTATGGCTACACCTTC.

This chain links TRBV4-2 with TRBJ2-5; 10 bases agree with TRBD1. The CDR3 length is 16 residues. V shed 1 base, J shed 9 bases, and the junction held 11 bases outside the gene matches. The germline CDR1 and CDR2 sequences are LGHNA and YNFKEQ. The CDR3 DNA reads TGTGCCAGCAGCCAAGGGCAGACAGGGGGCCGCGGGGCCCAGTACTTC. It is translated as CASSQGQTGGRGAQYF.

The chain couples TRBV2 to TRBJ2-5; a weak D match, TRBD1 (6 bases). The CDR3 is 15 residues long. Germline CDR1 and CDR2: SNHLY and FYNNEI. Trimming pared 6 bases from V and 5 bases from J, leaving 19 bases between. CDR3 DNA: TGTGCCAGCAGGAGGCCTACAGGGTTGGAGGAGACCCAGTACTTC. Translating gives CASRRPTGLEETQYF.

DNA of the CDR3: TGTGCCAGCAGCTTTAGCGGGGTTCAGCCCCAGCATTTT. Translated: CASSFSGVQPQHF. This sequence joins TRBV5-8 and TRBJ1-5; D remains unclear. CDR3 length equals 13 residues. Germline V CDR1 and CDR2: SGHTS, YDEGEE. Trimming took off 2 bases at V and 6 bases at J, with 9 bases between the two ends.